Given below is one TCR beta chain in context. The target antigen is unknown. This specimen belongs to a study of CXCR3-negative and CXCR3-positive naive CD8 T cells. Study background: Each library held about 1.5 +/- 0.3 million TRB reads, 120 million to 150 million in total.

The CDR3 is 17 amino acids. Germline V gene lookup returns CDR1 KGHSH and CDR2 LQKENI. Overall study results and limits: Naive cells with CXCR3 showed TRB CDR3s that were more hydrophobic than those in CXCR3-negative naive cells. In both naive subsets diversity was comparably high, whereas memory CD8+ cells showed much lower diversity.

UMI-labeled 5' RACE yielded the TRB cDNA libraries. Reanalyzing the 5' RACE reads, TCRdb keeps one entry per CDR3 protein, without DNA. The listing records about 92,000 distinct CDR3 sequences. Sequenced material: naive CXCR3+ CD8+ T cells from blood. The sample's subset: CD45RO-CCR7+CD27+CD95- naive CD8+ T cells expressing CXCR3 (TNR3+). This TCR derives from a human donor in good health. Some clones in this sample may be carry-over from other donors' samples. This chain links TRBV18 with TRBJ2-3; TCRdb outputs TRBD1, but without DNA this stays unchecked. CDR3 in amino acids: CASSPSLRGLIGDTQYF.